The sequence of this T cell receptor beta chain was determined in a study of read filtering for tumor transcriptome and immune sequencing. Study as a whole: Among patients, 17 to 20 were male and 15 or so female, aged about 45 to 85 (mean approximately 60). IR-seq gave about 3.5 to 11 million TCR reads per sample; RNA-seq gave about 75 to 1,400.

From approximately 430 ng of RNA, a library with molecular barcoded alpha/delta and beta/gamma adaptors was made. TCRdb redid the calling of the reads with MiXCR, one entry per CDR3 protein. The table lists about 58,000 distinct CDR3 sequences, 10% to 15% of them singletons, with around 16% in the top ten. This clonotype was observed many times. Between the trimmed V and J ends, which lost 4 bases and 1 base, there was a span of 15 bases. Germline V gene sequence: CDR1 SGHDT, CDR2 YYEEEE. There are 16 residues in the CDR3. The clonotype originates from a donor aged 40 or older with multiple myeloma. The genes are TRBV5-6 and TRBJ1-5, with D possibly matching TRBD1 (6 bases). The sequenced sample consisted of a population of CD138-negative cells sorted from bone marrow. Here the CDR3 DNA reads TGTGCCAGCAGCCGAACAGGGTTCGGAAGCAATCAGCCCCAGCATTTT. Amino acids: CASSRTGFGSNQPQHF.